In this sample, the clone carrying this TCR beta chain turned up once. Its antigen remains unidentified. The data stem from a study of shared clonotypes between healthy human individuals. Overall study results and limits: Sampling included only blood; tissue repertoires likely differ.

Each unsorted sample relied on around 100 million PBMCs as its source of genomic DNA. In the study's own analysis: Filtering differed because ImmunoSEQ produced junction-only sequences that carried no quality scores. Data came from immunoSEQ multiplex PCR; TCRdb stores just in-frame clones and leaves some out. D and trimming were read from the DNA, whereas the V and J calls and clone size are those reported in that table. The sample lists about 510,000 clones, almost 80% occurring once. Germline V gene lookup returns CDR1 SNHLY and CDR2 FYNNEI. The junction had 5 bases not matched to a gene; V was cut back by 1 base and J by 8 bases. The CDR3 spans 16 residues.

Sequenced sample: PBMCs. The sequence was collected from a woman between 35 and 50 years old in good health. Some clones in this sample may be carry-over from other donors' samples. This chain joins TRBV2 and TRBJ2-1; 13 nucleotides agree with TRBD2. The CDR3 loop is CASSEEGLAGRDEQFF. DNA of the CDR3: TGTGCCAGCAGTGAAGAGGGACTAGCGGGAAGGGATGAGCAGTTCTTC.